Listed below are T cell receptor beta chains from one sample, sequenced in a study of T cell responses to AZD1222 COVID-19 vaccine. This table comes from immunoSEQ multiplex PCR, and its TCRdb copy is limited to in-frame clones, with some not included. Of 150,000 to 190,000 clones in the sample, about nine tenths are singletons; the top ten hold approximately 9.1%. Material: peripheral blood, obtained 28 days after the second AZD1222 dose. The receptor set was obtained from an adult who received the AZD1222 COVID-19 vaccine. The CDR3 runs from the conserved cysteine through the conserved F or W. Fields, in order: D gene, J gene, V gene, clone size, CDR3 protein, CDR3 DNA. D genes are given only for firm matches. Only some rows state a clone size, as once, few, many or a class for expanded clones.

d_call: NA; j_call: TRBJ1-5; v_call: TRBV19; clone_size: NA; cdr3_aa: CASSTSGGWRNQPQHF; cdr3_nt: TGTGCCAGTAGTACGTCGGGGGGATGGCGCAATCAGCCCCAGCATTTT
d_call: NA; j_call: TRBJ1-2; v_call: TRBV7-2; clone_size: NA; cdr3_aa: CASSAGRTYGYTF; cdr3_nt: TGTGCCAGCAGCGCGGGACGGACCTATGGCTACACCTTC
d_call: NA; j_call: TRBJ2-1; v_call: TRBV5-1; clone_size: NA; cdr3_aa: CASSLGGNSYNEQFF; cdr3_nt: TGCGCCAGCAGCTTGGGTGGGAACTCCTACAATGAGCAGTTCTTC
d_call: NA; j_call: TRBJ2-7; v_call: TRBV27; clone_size: NA; cdr3_aa: CASSPRGIAAYEQYF; cdr3_nt: TGTGCCAGCAGTCCCCGCGGGATAGCGGCCTACGAGCAGTACTTC
d_call: NA; j_call: TRBJ2-1; v_call: TRBV6-5; clone_size: NA; cdr3_aa: CASRPTGNPYNEQFF; cdr3_nt: TGTGCCAGCAGGCCAACAGGGAATCCCTACAATGAGCAGTTCTTC
d_call: NA; j_call: TRBJ2-5; v_call: TRBV5-1; clone_size: NA; cdr3_aa: CASTTGGTQETQYF; cdr3_nt: TGCGCCAGCACAACCGGCGGGACCCAAGAGACCCAGTACTTC
d_call: NA; j_call: TRBJ2-5; v_call: TRBV27; clone_size: NA; cdr3_aa: CASSSTGTHQETQYF; cdr3_nt: TGTGCCAGCAGTTCCACAGGGACCCACCAAGAGACCCAGTACTTC
d_call: NA; j_call: TRBJ2-1; v_call: TRBV5-6; clone_size: NA; cdr3_aa: CASSYWVTGTHNEQFF; cdr3_nt: TGTGCCAGCAGCTATTGGGTTACAGGGACCCACAATGAGCAGTTCTTC
d_call: TRBD2; j_call: TRBJ2-3; v_call: TRBV6-5; clone_size: NA; cdr3_aa: CASSYPGTSAQYF; cdr3_nt: TGTGCCAGCAGTTACCCCGGGACTAGTGCGCAGTATTTT
d_call: TRBD1; j_call: TRBJ2-5; v_call: TRBV18; clone_size: NA; cdr3_aa: CASSPPPGQLQETQYF; cdr3_nt: TGTGCCAGCTCACCACCGCCGGGACAGTTACAAGAGACCCAGTACTTC
d_call: NA; j_call: TRBJ2-3; v_call: TRBV9; clone_size: NA; cdr3_aa: CASSVGPGSGTDTQYF; cdr3_nt: TGTGCCAGCAGCGTGGGGCCCGGGTCAGGCACAGATACGCAGTATTTT
d_call: TRBD2; j_call: TRBJ2-7; v_call: TRBV5-1; clone_size: NA; cdr3_aa: CASSATSGSREQYF; cdr3_nt: TGCGCCAGCAGCGCAACTAGCGGGAGTAGGGAGCAGTACTTC
d_call: NA; j_call: TRBJ2-6; v_call: TRBV6-6; clone_size: NA; cdr3_aa: CASSYRGTSGANVLTF; cdr3_nt: TGTGCCAGCAGTTATCGAGGTACCTCTGGGGCCAACGTCCTGACTTTC
d_call: TRBD1; j_call: TRBJ1-1; v_call: TRBV6-2/TRBV6-3; clone_size: NA; cdr3_aa: CASSPPGTGNTEAFF; cdr3_nt: TGTGCCAGCAGTCCCCCCGGGACAGGGAACACTGAAGCTTTCTTT
d_call: TRBD2; j_call: TRBJ2-1; v_call: TRBV9; clone_size: NA; cdr3_aa: CASSKGTSGPHNEQFF; cdr3_nt: TGTGCCAGCAGCAAAGGGACTAGCGGGCCCCACAATGAGCAGTTCTTC
d_call: NA; j_call: TRBJ2-2; v_call: TRBV4-3; clone_size: NA; cdr3_aa: CASSQAKGRGTGELFF; cdr3_nt: TGCGCCAGCAGCCAAGCGAAGGGTCGAGGCACCGGGGAGCTGTTTTTT
d_call: NA; j_call: TRBJ2-3; v_call: TRBV13; clone_size: NA; cdr3_aa: CASSHHTDTQYF; cdr3_nt: TGTGCCAGCAGCCATCACACAGATACGCAGTATTTT
d_call: TRBD1; j_call: TRBJ1-2; v_call: TRBV5-6; clone_size: NA; cdr3_aa: CASSSDRVREFYGYTF; cdr3_nt: TGTGCCAGCAGCTCGGACAGGGTTAGGGAATTTTATGGCTACACCTTC
d_call: NA; j_call: TRBJ2-7; v_call: TRBV28; clone_size: NA; cdr3_aa: CASSWLYEQYF; cdr3_nt: TGTGCCAGCAGTTGGCTGTACGAGCAGTACTTC
d_call: NA; j_call: TRBJ1-5; v_call: TRBV5-4; clone_size: NA; cdr3_aa: CASSLDREQPQHF; cdr3_nt: TGTGCCAGCAGCTTGGACAGGGAACAGCCCCAGCATTTT
d_call: NA; j_call: TRBJ1-1; v_call: TRBV5-4; clone_size: few; cdr3_aa: CASSLGGQGMNTEAFF; cdr3_nt: TGTGCCAGCAGCCTTGGGGGTCAAGGGATGAACACTGAAGCTTTCTTT
d_call: TRBD2; j_call: TRBJ2-1; v_call: TRBV20-1; clone_size: NA; cdr3_aa: CSASMGLAGSYNEQFF; cdr3_nt: TGCAGTGCTAGTATGGGACTAGCAGGCTCCTACAATGAGCAGTTCTTC
d_call: NA; j_call: TRBJ2-4; v_call: TRBV7-8; clone_size: NA; cdr3_aa: CASSLSVIAKNIQYF; cdr3_nt: TGTGCCAGCAGCTTATCGGTAATAGCCAAAAACATTCAGTACTTC
d_call: NA; j_call: TRBJ2-3; v_call: TRBV28; clone_size: NA; cdr3_aa: CASTPGPDTQYF; cdr3_nt: TGTGCCAGCACCCCGGGCCCAGATACGCAGTATTTT
d_call: TRBD1; j_call: TRBJ1-1; v_call: TRBV25-1; clone_size: NA; cdr3_aa: CASSKTGTGTTEAFF; cdr3_nt: TGTGCCAGCAGTAAAACCGGGACAGGGACGACTGAAGCTTTCTTT
d_call: NA; j_call: TRBJ1-3; v_call: TRBV5-4; clone_size: NA; cdr3_aa: CASSLAGSGNTIYF; cdr3_nt: TGTGCCAGCAGCTTGGCCGGCTCTGGAAACACCATATATTTT
d_call: NA; j_call: TRBJ1-2; v_call: TRBV30; clone_size: NA; cdr3_aa: CAWSVRRGQQGYTF; cdr3_nt: TGTGCCTGGAGTGTACGTAGGGGCCAGCAAGGCTACACCTTC